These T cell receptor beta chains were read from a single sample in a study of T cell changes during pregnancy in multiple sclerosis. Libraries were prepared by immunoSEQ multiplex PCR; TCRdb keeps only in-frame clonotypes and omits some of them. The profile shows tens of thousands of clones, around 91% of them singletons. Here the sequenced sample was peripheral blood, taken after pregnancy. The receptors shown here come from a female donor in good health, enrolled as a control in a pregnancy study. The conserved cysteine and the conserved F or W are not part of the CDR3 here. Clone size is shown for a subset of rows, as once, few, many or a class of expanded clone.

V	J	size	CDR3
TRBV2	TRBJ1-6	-	ASRGTGENSPLH
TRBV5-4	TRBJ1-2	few	ASSVQRSRGHGYT
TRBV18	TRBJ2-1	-	ASSPGLAGASSYNEQF
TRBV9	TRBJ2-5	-	ASSVGSKETQY
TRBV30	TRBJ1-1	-	AWSTLGGRTEAF
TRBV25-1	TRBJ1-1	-	ASNPTGAFEAF
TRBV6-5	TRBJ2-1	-	ASSYSKWLVPHEQF
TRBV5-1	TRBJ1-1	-	ASSTWTGPNTEAF
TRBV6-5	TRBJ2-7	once	ASSLAESSYEQY
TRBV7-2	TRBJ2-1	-	ASSPWIAGSYNEQF
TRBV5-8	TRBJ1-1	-	ASSPRDSPTNTEAF
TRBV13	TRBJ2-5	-	ASSAAGGPLETQY
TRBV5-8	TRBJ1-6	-	ASSTGQGPSPLH
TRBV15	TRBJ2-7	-	ATSRGTSSTYEQY
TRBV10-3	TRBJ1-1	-	AIIQGSEAF
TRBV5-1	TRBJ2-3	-	ASSSYLDRVKTDTQY
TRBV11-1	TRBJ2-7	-	ASSAGQGSSWEQY
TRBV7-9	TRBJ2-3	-	ASSSGGQGDTQY
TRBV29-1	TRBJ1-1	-	SVGGLDTEAF
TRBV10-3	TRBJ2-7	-	AIGAGGSSYEQY
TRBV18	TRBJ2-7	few	ASSASGGYEQY
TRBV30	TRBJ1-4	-	AWSTRQGSEKLF
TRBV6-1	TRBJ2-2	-	ASSRGGADSGELF
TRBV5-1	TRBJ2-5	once	ASSLIAGGTQY